These 2 T cell receptor beta chains share one sample of origin, sequenced in a study of T-cell reconstitution after alpha-beta-depleted transplantation in children. Unique molecular identifiers were incorporated into the prepared TCRbeta library. TCRdb called the PCR reads again in MiXCR, with one record for every CDR3 protein. The sample includes 450,000 to 600,000 distinct CDR3 sequences, roughly a tenth of them seen just once. The source material was PBMCs, sampled before TCRalphabeta/CD19-depleted stem cell transplant. The receptors were sampled from a child aged 2 to 9 with inherited bone marrow failure, due to receive a stem cell transplant.

The chain uses TRBV3-1 and TRBJ1-2; 9 nucleotides line up with TRBD1. CDR1 is LGHDT, CDR2 YNNKEL, per germline (reference sequence). The V and J ends lost 4 bases and 4 bases, in that order; junction bases with no gene match: 10. The CDR3 runs to 16 residues. As DNA, the CDR3 is TGTGCCAGCAGCCCGTCCCGGGACAGGGTAGTCTATGGCTACACCTTC. It yields the protein CASSPSRDRVVYGYTF.

This clonotype was counted at least ten times. The chain has TRBV7-9 and TRBJ1-1; possibly TRBD1 for D (6 bases). V was clipped by 5 bases and J by 5 bases, with 18 bases between them. The CDR3 is 15 residues long. Per germline, CDR1 SEHNR and CDR2 FQNEAQ (reference sequence). For the CDR3, the DNA is TGTGCCAGCAGCGTAATCAGGGGTAAGGGAACTGAAGCTTTCTTT. Translated: CASSVIRGKGTEAFF.